Listed here is a single TCR beta chain. The antigen is unknown. Second-dose groups at about 4 or about 12 weeks were pooled. The length of the CDR3 is 14 residues. Unmatched junction bases numbered 10, after V lost 8 bases and J lost 6 bases. Germline loops: CDR1 MRHNA, CDR2 SNTAGT. TCRdb keeps only in-frame clones here, not all; method: immunoSEQ multiplex PCR. Here the sample spans about 63,000 clones, 83% being singletons. The data are from a study of T cell responses to AZD1222 COVID-19 vaccine. Regarding the study as a whole: Spike-spanning, vaccine-associated CD4 TCRs were dominant at 160-218 and 743-854. Spike-specific TCR repertoires showed rising breadth and depth after two AZD1222 doses.

The chain has TRBV6-4 and TRBJ1-1; 9 bases map to TRBD1. The sequence was obtained from an adult who received the AZD1222 COVID-19 vaccine. This specimen was peripheral blood, taken 28 days after the second AZD1222 dose. CDR3 sequence (DNA): TGTGCCAGCTGTTGGGACAGGGCCCGACCTGAAGCTTTCTTT. Translated: CASCWDRARPEAFF.